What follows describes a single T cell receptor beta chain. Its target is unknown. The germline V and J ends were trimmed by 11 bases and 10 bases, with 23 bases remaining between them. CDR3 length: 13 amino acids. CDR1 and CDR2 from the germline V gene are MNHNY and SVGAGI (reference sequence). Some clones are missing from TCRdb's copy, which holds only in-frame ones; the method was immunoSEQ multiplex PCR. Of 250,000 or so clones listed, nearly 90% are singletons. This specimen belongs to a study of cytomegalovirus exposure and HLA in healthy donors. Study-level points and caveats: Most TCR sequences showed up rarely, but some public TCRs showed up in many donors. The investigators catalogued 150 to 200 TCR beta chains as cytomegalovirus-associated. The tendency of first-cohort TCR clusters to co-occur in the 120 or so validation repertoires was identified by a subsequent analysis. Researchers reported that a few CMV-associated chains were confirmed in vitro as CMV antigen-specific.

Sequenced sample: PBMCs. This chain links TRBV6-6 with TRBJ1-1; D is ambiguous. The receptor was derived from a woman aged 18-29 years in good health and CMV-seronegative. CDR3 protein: CAATLMPLRGAFF. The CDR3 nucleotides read TGTGCCGCCACGCTCATGCCTCTCCGAGGAGCTTTCTTT.